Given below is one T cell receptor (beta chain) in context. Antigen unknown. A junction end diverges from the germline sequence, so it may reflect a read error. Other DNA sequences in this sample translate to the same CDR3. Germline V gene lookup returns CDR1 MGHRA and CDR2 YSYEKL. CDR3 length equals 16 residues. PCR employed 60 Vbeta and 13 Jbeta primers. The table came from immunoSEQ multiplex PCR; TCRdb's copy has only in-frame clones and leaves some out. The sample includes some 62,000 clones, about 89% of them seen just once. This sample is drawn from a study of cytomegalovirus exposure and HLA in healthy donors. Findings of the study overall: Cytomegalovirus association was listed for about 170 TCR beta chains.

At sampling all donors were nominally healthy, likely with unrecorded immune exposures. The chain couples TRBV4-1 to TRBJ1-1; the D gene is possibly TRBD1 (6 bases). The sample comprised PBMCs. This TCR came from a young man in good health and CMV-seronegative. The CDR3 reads CASSNRDTLPRTEAFF. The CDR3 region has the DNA TGCGCCAGCAGCAACCGGGACACCCTCCCCAGGACTGAAGCCTTCTTT.